Each of the 17 T cell receptor beta chains below was sequenced from the same sample in a study of cytomegalovirus exposure and HLA in healthy donors. Researchers ran the PCR with 60 Vbeta and 13 Jbeta primers. Here immunoSEQ multiplex PCR was the method, and the copy in TCRdb shows in-frame clones only, minus some. The data hold about 200,000 clones, with approximately 85% observed a single time. The sample was PBMCs. The source is a woman aged 50 to 65 in good health and CMV-seronegative.

The chain carries TRBV29-1 and TRBJ2-5, with a tentative D call TRBD1 (5 bases). The DNA end favors TRBJ2-7, so the J call may be wrong. The CDR3 consists of 13 residues. CDR1 is SQVTM and CDR2 is ANQGSEA in the germline V gene. The CDR3 loop reads CSVKTTESYEQYF. The CDR3 DNA is TGCAGCGTTAAAACGACAGAATCCTACGAGCAGTACTTC.

V is TRBV19 and J is TRBJ2-3; a possible D gene is TRBD1 (6 bases). Germline-derived CDR1 and CDR2 are LNHDA and SQIVND (reference sequence). The CDR3 is 15 amino acids. V lost 5 bases and J 0 bases, leaving 12 bases between the germline ends. The CDR3 loop reads CASSQGDISTDTQYF. The CDR3 DNA follows: TGTGCCAGTAGTCAAGGGGACATTAGCACAGATACGCAGTATTTT.

The chain couples TRBV18 to TRBJ1-1; TRBD1 matches at 12 bases. The CDR3 is made up of 16 amino acids. Germline trimming cut 3 bases from V and 8 bases from J; bases unmatched to any gene: 10. Germline CDR1 is KGHSH and CDR2 is LQKENI. CDR3 amino acids: CASSPSPGQGAREAFF. CDR3 in DNA: TGTGCCAGCTCACCTTCACCGGGACAGGGGGCGCGGGAAGCTTTCTTT.

This clone was seen a single time. V and J are TRBV19 and TRBJ2-1; possible D gene TRBD2, 6 bases. V dropped 4 bases and J dropped 10 bases, with 14 bases sitting between them. CDR1 and CDR2 (germline): LNHDA, SQIVND (reference sequence). This CDR3 spans 13 amino acids. DNA for the CDR3: TGTGCCAGTAGTACCCGGAGGGCCGGGGAGCAGTTCTTC. This translates into CASSTRRAGEQFF.

This clone has a single count. The chain is built from TRBV5-1 and TRBJ2-3; 8 bases line up with TRBD2. This CDR3 comprises 16 residues. V shed 3 bases, J shed 7 bases, and the junction held 13 bases outside the gene matches. Germline V gives CDR1 SGHRS, CDR2 YFSETQ. CDR3 loop: CASSSRGAGVANTQYF. CDR3 sequence (DNA): TGCGCCAGCAGCTCCCGGGGAGCGGGAGTTGCAAATACGCAGTATTTT.

V usage is TRBV6-4 and J usage is TRBJ1-1; weak D call: TRBD1 (6 bases). Germline V CDR1 and CDR2: MRHNA, SNTAGT. The V gene lost 3 bases and the J gene lost 6 bases, with 14 bases spanning the gap. The CDR3 is made up of 14 amino acids. CDR3 sequence: CASSETGLGAEAFF. The CDR3 bases are TGTGCCAGCAGTGAAACAGGGTTGGGCGCTGAAGCTTTCTTT.

This clone has only a few counts. V gene TRBV7-3 combines with J gene TRBJ2-2; 7 nucleotides line up with TRBD1. This CDR3 is 14 amino acids long. Germline lookup yields CDR1 SGHTA and CDR2 FQGTGA. V lost 1 base to trimming and J lost 5 bases; unmatched junction nucleotides: 1. CDR3 sequence reads: CASSLNRGTGELFF. The CDR3 nucleotides read TGTGCCAGCAGCTTAAACAGGGGAACCGGGGAGCTGTTTTTT.

The V and J genes are TRBV27 and TRBJ2-2, with TRBD2 matching 12 bases. The CDR3 consists of 19 residues. V lost 5 bases to trimming and J lost 7 bases; unmatched junction nucleotides: 17. Germline V gene lookup returns CDR1 MNHEY and CDR2 SMNVEV (reference sequence). The CDR3 region has the DNA TGTGCCAGCAGTCTATTCGCCCCTACTAGCGGGAGGTTTGGCGGGGAGCTGTTTTTT. It translates to CASSLFAPTSGRFGGELFF.

DNA of the CDR3: TGTGCCAGCAGTCCCGGGGTGGATACGCAGTATTTT. Protein sequence: CASSPGVDTQYF. The rearrangement uses TRBV27 and TRBJ2-3, with D possibly being TRBD2 (5 bases). The V and J ends lost 5 bases and 6 bases respectively, with 9 bases between them. Germline V CDR1 and CDR2: MNHEY, SMNVEV (reference sequence). The CDR3 contains 12 residues.

The rearrangement uses TRBV28 and TRBJ1-3; D not certain. The CDR3 has 15 residues. Germline-derived CDR1 and CDR2 are MDHEN and SYDVKM. V dropped 6 bases and J dropped 4 bases, with 16 bases sitting between them. CDR3 sequence reads: CASSYFEGFGNTIYF. CDR3 coding DNA: TGTGCCAGCAGCTACTTCGAGGGTTTCGGAAACACCATATATTTT.

The chain uses TRBV13 and TRBJ1-1, with D tentatively TRBD1 (5 bases). This CDR3 is built from 16 residues. CDR1 PRHDT and CDR2 FYEKMQ come from the germline V gene (reference sequence). V dropped 2 bases and J dropped 0 bases, with 13 bases sitting between them. The CDR3 DNA reads TGTGCCAGCAGCTTACAGGGTCTTCTCATGAACACTGAAGCTTTCTTT. This gives the protein CASSLQGLLMNTEAFF.

As regards this clone: Other DNA sequences from this sample encode an identical CDR3 as well. The J gene is TRBJ2-5, the V gene TRBV5-6; D call uncertain. The germline V gene has CDR1 SGHDT and CDR2 YYEEEE. The CDR3 length is 15 residues. Trimming shortened V by 0 bases and J by 3 bases, and 12 bases separated the two germline ends. CDR3 DNA: TGTGCCAGCAGCTTGGGTCGCGGTCGGGAAGAGACCCAGTACTTC. This encodes CASSLGRGREETQYF.

This clone was detected once. The rearrangement links TRBV29-1 to TRBJ2-3; tentative D call: TRBD1 (6 bases). Trimming left V 4 bases short and J 0 bases short, with 14 bases between. CDR3 length: 15 residues. The V gene's germline CDR1 is SQVTM and CDR2 ANQGSEA. The CDR3 DNA is TGCAGCGTTGGAGGGACAAGCACTAGCACAGATACGCAGTATTTT. This codes for CSVGGTSTSTDTQYF.

The chain combines TRBV7-9 with TRBJ1-4; D call uncertain. The CDR3 covers 16 residues. Trimming stripped 0 bases from V and 5 bases from J, with 13 bases between. Germline V lookup: CDR1 SEHNR, CDR2 FQNEAQ (reference sequence). The chain's CDR3 is CASSLAMVASNEKLFF. The CDR3 region has the DNA TGTGCCAGCAGCTTAGCCATGGTAGCTTCGAATGAAAAACTGTTTTTT. The whole variable domain, filled in from reference TRBV7-9 and TRBJ1-4, reads DTGVSQNPRHKITKRGQNVTFRCDPISEHNRLYWYRQTLGQGPEFLTYFQNEAQLEKSRLLSDRFSAERPKGSFSTLEIQRTEQGDSAMYLCASSLAMVASNEKLFFGSGTQLSVL.

The chain carries TRBV9 and TRBJ2-5; D gene ambiguous. Trimming pared 0 bases from V and 5 bases from J, leaving 14 bases between. Germline CDR1 and CDR2: SGDLS and YYNGEE. The CDR3 loop spans 15 amino acids. CDR3 amino acids: CASSVDFSTGETQYF. CDR3 bases: TGTGCCAGCAGCGTAGACTTTTCGACCGGGGAGACCCAGTACTTC.

The rearrangement joins TRBV18 to TRBJ2-3, with a possible D match to TRBD1 (5 bases). CDR3 length equals 16 residues. With 0 bases removed from V and 1 base from J, the gap between germline ends came to 11 bases. Germline loops: CDR1 KGHSH, CDR2 LQKENI. CDR3 in amino acids: CASSPPPRVGTDTQYF. As DNA, the CDR3 is TGTGCCAGCTCACCACCTCCCAGGGTAGGCACAGATACGCAGTATTTT.

This chain uses TRBV4-1 with TRBJ2-5; D is unresolved. There are 18 residues in the CDR3. Deletions cut 0 bases from V and 0 bases from J, with 17 bases between. From germline, CDR1 is MGHRA and CDR2 YSYEKL. CDR3 sequence reads: CASSQEDGFRTDQETQYF. For the CDR3, the DNA is TGCGCCAGCAGCCAAGAAGACGGGTTTCGAACGGACCAAGAGACCCAGTACTTC.